The sequence of this T cell receptor beta chain was determined in a study of blood T cells in healthy people across ages. General study results and limits: Naive T cell percentage strongly correlated with TCR beta diversity.

For this clonotype: The target antigen is unknown.

Primers used in a second PCR of roughly 6 to 12 cycles were a sample-barcoded 5' primer and a J-beta primer mix. The template-switch adaptor, which had 12 random nucleotides, put a tag on each cDNA molecule. TCRdb reprocessed the 5' RACE reads via MiXCR and lists one record per CDR3 protein. The data contain roughly 1.5 million distinct CDR3 sequences, approximately 43% of them singletons. The sequencing input was blood. This receptor was obtained from a woman under 30 in good health.

The chain's CDR3 is CASSSGQGAFQPQHF. The CDR3 DNA is TGTGCCAGCAGCTCGGGACAGGGGGCCTTTCAGCCCCAGCATTTT. The J gene is TRBJ1-5, the V gene TRBV7-9; 12 bases fit TRBD1. The CDR3 has 15 amino acids. The germline V gene encodes CDR1 SEHNR and CDR2 FQNEAQ (reference sequence). The ends lost 4 bases at V and 6 bases at J; junction bases unmatched: 4.